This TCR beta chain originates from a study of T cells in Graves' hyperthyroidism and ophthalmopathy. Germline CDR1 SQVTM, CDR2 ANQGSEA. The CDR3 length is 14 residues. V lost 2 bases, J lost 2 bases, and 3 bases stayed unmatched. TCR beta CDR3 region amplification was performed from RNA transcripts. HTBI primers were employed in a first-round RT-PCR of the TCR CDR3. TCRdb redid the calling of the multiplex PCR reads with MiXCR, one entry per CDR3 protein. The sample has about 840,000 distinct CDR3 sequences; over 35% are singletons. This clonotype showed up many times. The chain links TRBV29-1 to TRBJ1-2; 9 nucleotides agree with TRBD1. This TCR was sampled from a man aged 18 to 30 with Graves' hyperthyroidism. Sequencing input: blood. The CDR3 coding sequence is TGCAGCGTTGAATGGGACAGGGTGAACTATGGCTACACCTTC. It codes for CSVEWDRVNYGYTF. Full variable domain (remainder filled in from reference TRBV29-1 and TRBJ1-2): SAVISQKPSRDICQRGTSLTIQCQVDSQVTMMFWYRQQPGQSLTLIATANQGSEATYESGFVIDKFPISRPNLTFSTLTVSNMSPEDSSIYLCSVEWDRVNYGYTFGSGTRLTVV.